Listed below are T cell receptor beta chains from one sample, sequenced in a study of cytomegalovirus exposure and HLA in healthy donors. Produced via immunoSEQ multiplex PCR; TCRdb's table is partial and in-frame only. The table records about 91,000 clones, around 59% of them present only once. Specimen: PBMCs. The receptors come from a human donor in good health. Both conserved end residues are part of each CDR3. Fields, in order: D gene, V gene, clone size, J gene, CDR3 DNA, CDR3 protein. A D gene is named only where the DNA matches it firmly. The size field is filled for only some rows; it gives once, few, many or a size class.

TRBD1	TRBV18	NA	TRBJ1-3	TGTGCCAGCTCTCTGGGACAGGGCGGCTCTGGAAACGCCATATATTTT	CASSLGQGGSGNAIYF
NA	TRBV19	NA	TRBJ1-1	TGTGCCAGTAGTATCACCGGACAGCTGAACACTGAAGCTTTCTTT	CASSITGQLNTEAFF
TRBD1	TRBV29-1	NA	TRBJ1-2	TGCAGCGTTGTGGGACAGGGCGATGGCTACACCTTC	CSVVGQGDGYTF
TRBD1	TRBV6-1	once	TRBJ1-4	TGTGCCAGCAGTGTACCCAGGGGGTTGGATGAAAAACTGTTTTTT	CASSVPRGLDEKLFF
TRBD1	TRBV7-2	NA	TRBJ2-7	TGTGCCAGCATCCCGGACAGGGCGTCCTACGAGCAGTACTTC	CASIPDRASYEQYF
NA	TRBV19	NA	TRBJ1-5	TGTGCCAGTAGTATGTGGGAAGCGGGCAATCAGCCCCAGCATTTT	CASSMWEAGNQPQHF
NA	TRBV7-2	NA	TRBJ2-1	TGTGCCAGCAGCTTAGCGCCGGCAGGGAACAATGAGCAGTTCTTC	CASSLAPAGNNEQFF
NA	TRBV30	once	TRBJ1-4	TGTGCCTGCAACCACAGAACAACTAATGAAAAACTGTTTTTT	CACNHRTTNEKLFF
TRBD1	TRBV6-5	NA	TRBJ1-1	TGTGCCAGCAAGGACAGGGCTGAAGCTTTCTTT	CASKDRAEAFF
NA	TRBV9	NA	TRBJ2-3	TGTGCCAGCAGCTCCACCCTCGGCCGTGCGGGGACCACAGATACGCAGTATTTT	CASSSTLGRAGTTDTQYF
TRBD1	TRBV18	few	TRBJ2-3	TGTGCCAGCTCACCACAGGGGGCTAGCACAGATACGCAGTATTTT	CASSPQGASTDTQYF
NA	TRBV9	NA	TRBJ2-2	TGTGCCAGCAGCGTGATGCTGGGGGCGGGCGGGGAGCTGTTTTTT	CASSVMLGAGGELFF
NA	TRBV7-9	once	TRBJ1-6	TGTGCCAGCAGCTTAAATGCGGGGATAGGTAATTCCCCCCTCCACTTT	CASSLNAGIGNSPLHF
TRBD1	TRBV6-5	medium-sized	TRBJ1-5	TGTGCCAGCCGGACAGGGGGAAATCAGCCCCAGCATTTT	CASRTGGNQPQHF
NA	TRBV18	NA	TRBJ2-5	TGTGCCAGCTCACTAGGGACTCCTCTGGGGACCCAGTACTTC	CASSLGTPLGTQYF
NA	TRBV18	NA	TRBJ2-7	TGTGCCAGCTCCCCGAGCTCCTACGAGCAGTACTTC	CASSPSSYEQYF
NA	TRBV7-3	NA	TRBJ1-4	TGTGCCAGCAGCGAACGCCCCGGGGAAAAACTGTTTTTT	CASSERPGEKLFF
NA	TRBV12-5	NA	TRBJ2-7	TGTGCTAGTGGTTTGGGGCAGGGGCTCAGCGAGCAGTACTTC	CASGLGQGLSEQYF
NA	TRBV5-1	NA	TRBJ1-6	TGCGCCAGCAGCCCTGTCGCGAACTATAATTCACCCCTCCACTTT	CASSPVANYNSPLHF
TRBD1	TRBV5-1	NA	TRBJ2-7	TGCGCCAGCAGCTGGGACAGGGACGAGCAGTACTTC	CASSWDRDEQYF
TRBD2	TRBV30	few	TRBJ2-1	TGTGCCTGGGGCCGGGGCGGAGCGGGGGTATACAATGAGCAGTTCTTC	CAWGRGGAGVYNEQFF
NA	TRBV19	NA	TRBJ1-4	TGTGCCAGTAGTATCCCGGGACTCCTTAATGAAAAACTGTTTTTT	CASSIPGLLNEKLFF
NA	TRBV2	NA	TRBJ1-2	TGTGCCAGCAGCCGGGGGGGGACCTCGATGGGCTACACCTTC	CASSRGGTSMGYTF
NA	TRBV5-1	NA	TRBJ2-5	TGCGCCAGCAGCGTAGACATAGGGGGAGAGACCCAGTACTTC	CASSVDIGGETQYF
TRBD1	TRBV2	few	TRBJ1-2	TGTGCCAGCAGCTACACAGGGACAGGTCATGGCTACACCTTC	CASSYTGTGHGYTF
NA	TRBV4-3	NA	TRBJ2-5	TGCGCCAGCAGCCAAGACCCCAGGGACCAAGAGACCCAGTACTTC	CASSQDPRDQETQYF
TRBD1	TRBV5-8	once	TRBJ1-6	TGTGCCAGCAGCCCTAGGGACAGGCTTAATTCACCCCTCCACTTT	CASSPRDRLNSPLHF
NA	TRBV12-5	NA	TRBJ2-1	TGTGCTAGTGGTTTGCTCAGGGGTAACCAGCAGTTCTTC	CASGLLRGNQQFF
NA	TRBV7-9	NA	TRBJ2-7	TGTGCCAGCAGCTTAGGGGCAGCGGTCTCCTACGAGCAGTACTTC	CASSLGAAVSYEQYF
TRBD1	TRBV28	NA	TRBJ1-2	TGTGCCAGCAGTTGCGGTGACGGACAGGGATTAAAGTGTGGCTACACCTTC	CASSCGDGQGLKCGYTF
NA	TRBV7-2	NA	TRBJ1-5	TGTGCCAGCAGCTTAGAGCCCTTTAGCAATCAGCCCCAGCATTTT	CASSLEPFSNQPQHF
NA	TRBV7-9	NA	TRBJ1-1	TGTGCCAGCAGCCGACAAGGCCTTCTTGGGAACACTGAAGCTTTCTTT	CASSRQGLLGNTEAFF
TRBD1	TRBV7-2	NA	TRBJ2-1	TGTGCCAGCAGCGACGGGACAGCTTACAATGAGCAGTTCTTC	CASSDGTAYNEQFF
NA	TRBV27	NA	TRBJ2-6	TGTGCCAGCAGAAAGCAGGGGCGCTCTGGGGCCAACGTCCTGACTTTC	CASRKQGRSGANVLTF
NA	TRBV28	NA	TRBJ2-7	TGTGCCAGCAGTTTACCTTTGGGACACTCCTACGAGCAGTACTTC	CASSLPLGHSYEQYF
TRBD1	TRBV9	NA	TRBJ1-2	TGTGCCAGCAGCGTAGGGGACAGACCTAACTATGGCTACACCTTC	CASSVGDRPNYGYTF
NA	TRBV9	NA	TRBJ1-2	TGTGCCAGCAGCGTTCGCAGGCAGGGAGGCTACACCTTC	CASSVRRQGGYTF
TRBD1	TRBV5-6	NA	TRBJ1-5	TGTGCCAGCAGCTTGTGGGGGGCACCGACAGGGGGCACTCAGCCCCAGCATTTT	CASSLWGAPTGGTQPQHF
NA	TRBV19	NA	TRBJ1-1	TGTGCCAGTAGTCCATACCTCAGAACGATGAACACTGAAGCTTTCTTT	CASSPYLRTMNTEAFF
TRBD2	TRBV5-6	few	TRBJ2-1	TGTGCCAGCAGAGGTACTACGCGGGAGTACAATGAGCAGTTCTTC	CASRGTTREYNEQFF
NA	TRBV9	NA	TRBJ2-7	TGTGCCAGCAGCGTCGCCGCGCCCGGGGAGCAGTACTTC	CASSVAAPGEQYF
TRBD1	TRBV5-4	NA	TRBJ2-7	TGTGCCAGCAGCTTGACAGGGGACGAGCAGTACTTC	CASSLTGDEQYF
NA	TRBV5-1	NA	TRBJ2-7	TGCGCCAGCAGCTTGGATGGCAGGAGGTCCTACGAGCAGTACTTC	CASSLDGRRSYEQYF
TRBD2	TRBV5-1	once	TRBJ2-5	TGCGCCAGCAGTAATAGCGGGGGCCAAGAGACCCAGTACTTC	CASSNSGGQETQYF
TRBD1	TRBV4-3	NA	TRBJ1-5	TGCGCCAGCAGCCAAACCGGGACAGGGGGCCGTCAGCCCCAGCATTTT	CASSQTGTGGRQPQHF
NA	TRBV5-8	few	TRBJ1-1	TGTGCCAGCAGCCCCAGGGTCTTGAACACTGAAGCTTTCTTT	CASSPRVLNTEAFF
TRBD2	TRBV7-3	NA	TRBJ2-3	TGTGCCAGCAGCCTCCGGGCAGCGGGGCCCGCAGATACGCAGTATTTT	CASSLRAAGPADTQYF
NA	TRBV7-3	few	TRBJ2-7	TGTGCCAGCAGCTTGACAGGCCCCCCCTACGAGCAGTACTTC	CASSLTGPPYEQYF
NA	TRBV9	NA	TRBJ2-7	TGTGCCAGCAGCGTAGCTGACCAGGGGATGGACGAGCAGTACTTC	CASSVADQGMDEQYF
NA	TRBV6-5	NA	TRBJ2-7	TGTGCCAGCACTAACAACAGGTACTCCTACGAGCAGTACTTC	CASTNNRYSYEQYF
NA	TRBV18	NA	TRBJ1-5	TGTGCCAGCTCACCTAGCAACAGTGGCGGGTTCAATCAGCCCCAGCATTTT	CASSPSNSGGFNQPQHF
TRBD1	TRBV18	few	TRBJ1-3	TGTGCCAGCTCACCTTATGGGACAGACCCTTCTGGAAACACCATATATTTT	CASSPYGTDPSGNTIYF
TRBD1	TRBV6-5	few	TRBJ2-7	TGTGCCAGCAGCAAAGACAGGGGGCGAAACGAGCAGTACTTC	CASSKDRGRNEQYF
NA	TRBV30	NA	TRBJ2-2	TGTGCCTGGAGTCTCCTTAGAGGAGGGGAGCTGTTTTTT	CAWSLLRGGELFF